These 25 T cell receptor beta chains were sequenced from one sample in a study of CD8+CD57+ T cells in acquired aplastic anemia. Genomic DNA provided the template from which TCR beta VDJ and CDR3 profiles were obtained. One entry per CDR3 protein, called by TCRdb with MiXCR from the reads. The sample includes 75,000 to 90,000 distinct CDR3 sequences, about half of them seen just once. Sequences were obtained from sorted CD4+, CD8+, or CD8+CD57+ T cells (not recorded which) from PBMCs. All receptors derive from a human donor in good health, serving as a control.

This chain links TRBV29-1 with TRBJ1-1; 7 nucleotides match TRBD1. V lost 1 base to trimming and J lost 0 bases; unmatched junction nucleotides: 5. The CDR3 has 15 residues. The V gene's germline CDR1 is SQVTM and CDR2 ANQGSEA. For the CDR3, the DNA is TGCAGCGTTGAAGGGATACAGGGGATGAACACTGAAGCTTTCTTT. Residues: CSVEGIQGMNTEAFF. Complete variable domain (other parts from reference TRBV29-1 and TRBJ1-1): SAVISQKPSRDICQRGTSLTIQCQVDSQVTMMFWYRQQPGQSLTLIATANQGSEATYESGFVIDKFPISRPNLTFSTLTVSNMSPEDSSIYLCSVEGIQGMNTEAFFGQGTRLTVV.

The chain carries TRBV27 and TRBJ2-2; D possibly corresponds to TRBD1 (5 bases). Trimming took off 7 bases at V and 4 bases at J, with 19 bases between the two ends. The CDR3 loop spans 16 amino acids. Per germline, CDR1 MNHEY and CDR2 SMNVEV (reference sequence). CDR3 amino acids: CASTEKLRVTTGELFF. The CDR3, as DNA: TGTGCCAGCACCGAAAAACTCAGGGTTACCACCGGGGAGCTGTTTTTT.

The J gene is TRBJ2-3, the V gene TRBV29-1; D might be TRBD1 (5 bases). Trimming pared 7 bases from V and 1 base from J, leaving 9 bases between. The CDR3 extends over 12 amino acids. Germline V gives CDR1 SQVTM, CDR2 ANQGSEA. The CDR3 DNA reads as TGCAGCGAAACACAGGGCACAGATACGCAGTATTTT. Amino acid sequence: CSETQGTDTQYF.

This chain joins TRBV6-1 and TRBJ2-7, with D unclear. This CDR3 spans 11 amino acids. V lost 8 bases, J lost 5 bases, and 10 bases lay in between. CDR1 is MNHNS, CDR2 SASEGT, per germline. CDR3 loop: CASDLGNEQYF. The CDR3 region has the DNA TGTGCCAGCGACTTAGGAAACGAGCAGTACTTC.

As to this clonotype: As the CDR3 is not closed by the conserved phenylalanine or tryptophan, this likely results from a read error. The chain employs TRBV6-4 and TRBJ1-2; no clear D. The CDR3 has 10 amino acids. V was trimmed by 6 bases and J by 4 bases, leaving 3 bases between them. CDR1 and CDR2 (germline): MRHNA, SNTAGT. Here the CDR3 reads CASRGYGYTS. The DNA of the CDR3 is TGTGCCAGCAGGGGCTATGGCTACACCTCC.

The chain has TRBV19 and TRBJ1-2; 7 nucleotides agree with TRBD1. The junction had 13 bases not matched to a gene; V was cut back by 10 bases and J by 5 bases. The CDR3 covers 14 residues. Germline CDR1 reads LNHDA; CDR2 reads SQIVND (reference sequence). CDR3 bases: TGTGCCACATCGCCCGGGACAGTAGTTTATGGCTACACCTTC. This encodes CATSPGTVVYGYTF. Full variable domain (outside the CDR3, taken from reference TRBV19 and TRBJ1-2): DGGITQSPKYLFRKEGQNVTLSCEQNLNHDAMYWYRQDPGQGLRLIYYSQIVNDFQKGDIAEGYSVSREKKESFPLTVTSAQKNPTAFYLCATSPGTVVYGYTFGSGTRLTVV.

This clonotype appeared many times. The CDR3 bases are TGTGCCAGCAGCGGCTACACAGGGTCGCATGGCTACACCTTC. Translating gives CASSGYTGSHGYTF. The chain combines TRBV9 with TRBJ1-2; a weak D match, TRBD1 (6 bases). CDR1 is SGDLS and CDR2 is YYNGEE in the germline V gene. This CDR3 contains 14 residues. Between the trimmed V and J ends, which lost 3 bases and 6 bases, there was a span of 15 bases.

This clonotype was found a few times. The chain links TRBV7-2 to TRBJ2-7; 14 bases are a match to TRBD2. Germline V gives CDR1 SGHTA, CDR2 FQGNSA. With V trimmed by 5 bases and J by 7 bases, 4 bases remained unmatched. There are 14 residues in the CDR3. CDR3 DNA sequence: TGTGCCAGCAGCACGACTAGCGGGGGGGGTGAGCAGTACTTC. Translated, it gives CASSTTSGGGEQYF.

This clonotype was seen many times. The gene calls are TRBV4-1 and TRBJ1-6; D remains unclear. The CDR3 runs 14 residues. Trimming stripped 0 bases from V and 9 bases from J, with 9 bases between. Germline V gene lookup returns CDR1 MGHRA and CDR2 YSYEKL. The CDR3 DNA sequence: TGCGCCAGCAGCCAAGATGAGAGGGCTTCACCCCTCCACTTT. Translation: CASSQDERASPLHF.

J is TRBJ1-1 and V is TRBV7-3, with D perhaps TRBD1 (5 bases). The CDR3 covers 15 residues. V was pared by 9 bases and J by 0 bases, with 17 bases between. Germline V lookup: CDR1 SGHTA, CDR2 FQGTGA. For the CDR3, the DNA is TGTGCCAGTAGTATGCGACAGAGTATGAACACTGAAGCTTTCTTT. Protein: CASSMRQSMNTEAFF.

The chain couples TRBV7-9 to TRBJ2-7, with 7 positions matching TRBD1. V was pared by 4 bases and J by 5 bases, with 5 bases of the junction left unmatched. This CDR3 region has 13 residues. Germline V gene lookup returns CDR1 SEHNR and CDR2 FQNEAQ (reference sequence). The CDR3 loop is CASSWRQGDEQYF. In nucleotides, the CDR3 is TGTGCCAGCAGCTGGAGACAGGGTGACGAGCAGTACTTC.

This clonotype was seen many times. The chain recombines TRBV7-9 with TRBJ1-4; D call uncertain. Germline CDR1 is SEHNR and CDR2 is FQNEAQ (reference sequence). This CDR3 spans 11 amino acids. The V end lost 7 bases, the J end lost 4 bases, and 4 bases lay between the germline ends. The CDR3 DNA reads TGTGCCAGCATCAATAATGAAAAACTGTTTTTT. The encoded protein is CASINNEKLFF.

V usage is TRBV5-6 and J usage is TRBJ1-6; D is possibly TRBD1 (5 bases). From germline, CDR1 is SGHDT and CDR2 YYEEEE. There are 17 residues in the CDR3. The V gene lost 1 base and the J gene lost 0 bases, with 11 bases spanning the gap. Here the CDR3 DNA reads TGTGCCAGCAGCTTGTCTGACAGATTCTCCTATAATTCACCCCTCCACTTT. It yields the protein CASSLSDRFSYNSPLHF.

DNA for the CDR3: TGTGCCAGCAGCAAAGAGGTGACCCTAGGCACTGAAGCTTTCTTT. This sequence encodes CASSKEVTLGTEAFF. The chain has TRBV7-2 and TRBJ1-1; no clear D gene. Germline CDR1 reads SGHTA; CDR2 reads FQGNSA. There are 15 residues in the CDR3. The V end was cut by 5 bases, the J end by 4 bases, with 17 bases between.

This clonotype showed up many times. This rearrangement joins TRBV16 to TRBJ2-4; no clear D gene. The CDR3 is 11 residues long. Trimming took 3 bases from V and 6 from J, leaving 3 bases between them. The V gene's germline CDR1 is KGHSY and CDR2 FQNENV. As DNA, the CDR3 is TGTGCCAGCAGCCAGGGAAACATTCAGTACTTC. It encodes CASSQGNIQYF.

CDR3 sequence reads: CASSQDRHPNQPQHF. As DNA, the CDR3 is TGCGCCAGCAGCCAAGATCGACACCCGAATCAGCCCCAGCATTTT. The chain uses TRBV4-3 and TRBJ1-5; D is undetermined. V shed 0 bases and J shed 4 bases, with 10 bases lying between them. The germline V gene has CDR1 LGHNA and CDR2 YSLEER. The CDR3 sequence is 15 residues long.

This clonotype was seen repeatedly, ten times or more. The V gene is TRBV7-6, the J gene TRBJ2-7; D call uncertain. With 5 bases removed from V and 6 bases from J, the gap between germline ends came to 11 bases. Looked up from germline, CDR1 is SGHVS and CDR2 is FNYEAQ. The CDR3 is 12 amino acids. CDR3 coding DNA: TGTGCCAGCAGCCCCTCTTCGGCCGAGCAGTACTTC. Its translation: CASSPSSAEQYF.

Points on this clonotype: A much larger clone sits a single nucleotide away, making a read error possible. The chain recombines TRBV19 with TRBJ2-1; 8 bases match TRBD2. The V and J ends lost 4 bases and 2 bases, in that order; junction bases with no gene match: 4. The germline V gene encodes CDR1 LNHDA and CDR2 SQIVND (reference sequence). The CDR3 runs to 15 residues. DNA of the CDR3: TGTGCCAGTAGTAAGGACGGGGGGGCCTACAATGAGCAGTTCTTC. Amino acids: CASSKDGGAYNEQFF. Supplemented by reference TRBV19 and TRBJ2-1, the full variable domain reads DGGITQSPKYLFRKEGQNVTLSCEQNLNHDAMYWYRQDPGQGLRLIYYSQIVNDFQKGDIAEGYSVSREKKESFPLTVTSAQKNPTAFYLCASSKDGGAYNEQFFGPGTRLTVL.

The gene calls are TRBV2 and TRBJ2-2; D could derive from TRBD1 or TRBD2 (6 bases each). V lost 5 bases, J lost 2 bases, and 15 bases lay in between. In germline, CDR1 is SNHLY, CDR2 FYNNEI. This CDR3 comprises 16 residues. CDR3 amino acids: CASSLGWGANTGELFF. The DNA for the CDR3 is TGTGCCAGCAGTTTAGGTTGGGGGGCCAACACCGGGGAGCTGTTTTTT.

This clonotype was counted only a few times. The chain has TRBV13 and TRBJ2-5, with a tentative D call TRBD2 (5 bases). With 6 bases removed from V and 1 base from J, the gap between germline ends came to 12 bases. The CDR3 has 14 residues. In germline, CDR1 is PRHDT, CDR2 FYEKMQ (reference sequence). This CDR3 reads CASSPRTLQETQYF. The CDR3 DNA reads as TGTGCCAGCAGTCCCAGGACTCTCCAAGAGACCCAGTACTTC.

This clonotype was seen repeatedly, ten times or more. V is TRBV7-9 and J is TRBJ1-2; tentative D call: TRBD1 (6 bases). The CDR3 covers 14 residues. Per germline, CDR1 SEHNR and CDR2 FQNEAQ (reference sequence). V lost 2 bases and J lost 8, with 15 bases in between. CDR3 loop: CASSLQAGAEGYTF. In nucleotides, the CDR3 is TGTGCCAGCAGCTTACAGGCAGGGGCTGAGGGCTACACCTTC. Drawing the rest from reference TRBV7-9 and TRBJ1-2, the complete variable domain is DTGVSQNPRHKITKRGQNVTFRCDPISEHNRLYWYRQTLGQGPEFLTYFQNEAQLEKSRLLSDRFSAERPKGSFSTLEIQRTEQGDSAMYLCASSLQAGAEGYTFGSGTRLTVV.

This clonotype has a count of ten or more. The CDR3 coding sequence is TGTGCCAGCAGTCCGGACAGGACAGCCTACGAGCAGTACTTC. The encoded protein is CASSPDRTAYEQYF. This rearrangement joins TRBV7-9 to TRBJ2-7; TRBD1 aligns across 7 bases. J was trimmed by 2 bases and V by 6 bases; bases with no gene match: 7. The CDR3 is made up of 14 amino acids. The germline CDR1 and CDR2 sequences are SEHNR and FQNEAQ (reference sequence).

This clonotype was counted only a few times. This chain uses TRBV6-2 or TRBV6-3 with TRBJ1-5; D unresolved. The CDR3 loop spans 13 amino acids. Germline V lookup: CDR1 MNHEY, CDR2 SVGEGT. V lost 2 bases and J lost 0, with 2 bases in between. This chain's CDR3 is CASSYGSNQPQHF. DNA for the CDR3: TGTGCCAGCAGTTACGGTAGCAATCAGCCCCAGCATTTT.

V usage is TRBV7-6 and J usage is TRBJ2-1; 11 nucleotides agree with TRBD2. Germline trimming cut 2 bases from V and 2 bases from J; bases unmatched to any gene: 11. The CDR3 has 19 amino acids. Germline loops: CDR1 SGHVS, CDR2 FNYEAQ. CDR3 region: CASSLTRGPSGRTYNEQFF. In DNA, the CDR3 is TGTGCCAGCAGCTTAACCAGGGGCCCTAGCGGGAGGACCTACAATGAGCAGTTCTTC.

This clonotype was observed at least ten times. The CDR3 nucleotides read TGCGCCAGCAACATGGGACTGAACAATGAGCAGTTCTTC. Translation gives CASNMGLNNEQFF. The chain links TRBV10-2 to TRBJ2-1; maybe TRBD2 (6 bases). The CDR3 extends over 13 amino acids. Germline CDR1 WSHSY, CDR2 SAAADI. The V end was cut by 7 bases, the J end by 5 bases, with 12 bases between.